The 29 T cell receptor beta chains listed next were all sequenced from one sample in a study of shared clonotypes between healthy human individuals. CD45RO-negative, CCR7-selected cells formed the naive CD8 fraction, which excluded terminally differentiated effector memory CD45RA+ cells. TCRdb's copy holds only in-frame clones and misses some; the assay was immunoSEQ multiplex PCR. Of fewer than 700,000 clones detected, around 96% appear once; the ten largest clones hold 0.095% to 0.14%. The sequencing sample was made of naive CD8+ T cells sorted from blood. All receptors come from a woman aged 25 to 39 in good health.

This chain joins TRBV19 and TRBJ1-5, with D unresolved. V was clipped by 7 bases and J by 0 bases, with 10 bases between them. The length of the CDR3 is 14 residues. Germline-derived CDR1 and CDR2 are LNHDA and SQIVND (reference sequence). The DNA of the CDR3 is TGTGCCAGTACCCCTGGAGATAGCAATCAGCCCCAGCATTTT. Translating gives CASTPGDSNQPQHF.

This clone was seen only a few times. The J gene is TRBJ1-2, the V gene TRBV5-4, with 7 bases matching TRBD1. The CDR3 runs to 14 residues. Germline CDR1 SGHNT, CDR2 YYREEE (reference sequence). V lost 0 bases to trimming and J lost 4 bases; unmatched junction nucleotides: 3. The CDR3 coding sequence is TGTGCCAGCAGCTTGGAGACAGGGCCCTATGGCTACACCTTC. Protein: CASSLETGPYGYTF.

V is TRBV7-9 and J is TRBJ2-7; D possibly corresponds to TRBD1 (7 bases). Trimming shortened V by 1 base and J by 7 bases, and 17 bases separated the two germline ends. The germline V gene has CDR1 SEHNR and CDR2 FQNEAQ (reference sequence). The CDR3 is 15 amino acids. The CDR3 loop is CASSLDQGGLLEQYF. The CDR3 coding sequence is TGTGCCAGCAGCTTAGATCAGGGGGGACTGCTGGAGCAGTACTTC.

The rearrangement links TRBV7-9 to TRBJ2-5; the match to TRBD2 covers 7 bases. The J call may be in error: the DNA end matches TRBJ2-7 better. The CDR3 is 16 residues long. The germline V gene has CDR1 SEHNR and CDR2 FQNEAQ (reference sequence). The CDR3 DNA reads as TGTGCCAGCAGCTTAGTTCGGCTAGCGGAGGCCTACGAGCAGTACTTC. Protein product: CASSLVRLAEAYEQYF.

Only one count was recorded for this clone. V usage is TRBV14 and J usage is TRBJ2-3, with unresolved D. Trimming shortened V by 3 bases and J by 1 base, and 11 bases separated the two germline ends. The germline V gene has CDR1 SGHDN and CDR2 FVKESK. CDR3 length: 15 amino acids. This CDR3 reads CASSHGFEGTDTQYF. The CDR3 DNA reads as TGTGCCAGCAGCCACGGGTTCGAGGGCACAGATACGCAGTATTTT.

CDR3 residues: CASSVGIAYNEQFF. The CDR3 nucleotides read TGTGCCAGCAGTGTGGGGATAGCCTACAATGAGCAGTTCTTC. This sequence joins TRBV25-1 and TRBJ2-1, with D hard to call. With 4 bases removed from V and 2 bases from J, the gap between germline ends came to 9 bases. CDR3 length equals 14 residues. Germline lookup yields CDR1 MGHDK and CDR2 SYGVNS. The complete variable domain, with remaining parts taken from reference TRBV25-1 and TRBJ2-1, reads EADIYQTPRYLVIGTGKKITLECSQTMGHDKMYWYQQDPGMELHLIHYSYGVNSTEKGDLSSESTVSRIRTEHFPLTLESARPSHTSQYLCASSVGIAYNEQFFGPGTRLTVL.

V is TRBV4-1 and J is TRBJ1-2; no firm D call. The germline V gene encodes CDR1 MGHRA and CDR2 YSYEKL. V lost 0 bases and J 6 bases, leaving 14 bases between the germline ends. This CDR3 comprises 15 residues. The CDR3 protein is CASSQDPGRANGYTF. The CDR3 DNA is TGCGCCAGCAGCCAAGATCCGGGGAGGGCGAATGGCTACACCTTC.

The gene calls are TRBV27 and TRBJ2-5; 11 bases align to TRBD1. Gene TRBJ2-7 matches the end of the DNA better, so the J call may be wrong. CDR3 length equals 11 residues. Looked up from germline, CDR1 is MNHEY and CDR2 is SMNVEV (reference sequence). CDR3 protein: CATGTGGEQYF. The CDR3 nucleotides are TGTGCCACCGGGACAGGGGGCGAGCAGTACTTC.

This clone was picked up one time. The CDR3 reads CASSLVGLRTGELFF. The CDR3 nucleotides are TGTGCCAGCAGCCTGGTGGGGCTTCGCACCGGGGAGCTGTTTTTT. V usage is TRBV11-2 and J usage is TRBJ2-2; TRBD1 is a possible D gene (5 bases). This CDR3 has 15 residues. CDR1 and CDR2 from the germline V gene are SGHAT and FQNNGV. Trimming took 5 bases from V and 4 from J, leaving 14 bases between them.

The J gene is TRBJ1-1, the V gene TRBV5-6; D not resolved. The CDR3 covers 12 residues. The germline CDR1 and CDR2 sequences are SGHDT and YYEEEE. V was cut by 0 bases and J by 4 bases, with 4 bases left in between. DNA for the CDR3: TGTGCCAGCAGCTTGGAGGCCACTGAAGCTTTCTTT. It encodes CASSLEATEAFF.

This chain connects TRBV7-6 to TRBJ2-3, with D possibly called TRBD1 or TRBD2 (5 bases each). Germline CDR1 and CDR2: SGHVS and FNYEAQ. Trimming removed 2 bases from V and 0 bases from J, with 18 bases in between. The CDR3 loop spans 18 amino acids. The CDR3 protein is CASSLRGVKGHSTDTQYF. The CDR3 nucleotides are TGTGCCAGCAGCTTACGGGGTGTCAAAGGACACAGCACAGATACGCAGTATTTT.

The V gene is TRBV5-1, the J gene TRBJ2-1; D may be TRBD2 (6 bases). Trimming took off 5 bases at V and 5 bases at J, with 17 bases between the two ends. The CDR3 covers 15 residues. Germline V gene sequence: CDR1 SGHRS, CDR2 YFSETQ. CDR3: CASRQLGGRHNEQFF. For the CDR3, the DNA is TGCGCCAGCAGGCAGTTAGGAGGGAGACACAATGAGCAGTTCTTC.

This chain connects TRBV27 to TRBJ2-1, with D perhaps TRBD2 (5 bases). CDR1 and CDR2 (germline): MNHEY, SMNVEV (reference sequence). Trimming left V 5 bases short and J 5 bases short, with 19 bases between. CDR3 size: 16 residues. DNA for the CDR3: TGTGCCAGCAGTCGGAGGTGGCAGATGGAGGACAATGAGCAGTTCTTC. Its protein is CASSRRWQMEDNEQFF.

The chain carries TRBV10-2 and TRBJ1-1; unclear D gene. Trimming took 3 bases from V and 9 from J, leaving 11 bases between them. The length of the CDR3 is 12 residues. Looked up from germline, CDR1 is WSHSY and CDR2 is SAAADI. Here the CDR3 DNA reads TGCGCCAGCAGTGAATCGTCCGGGAAAGCTTTCTTT. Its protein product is CASSESSGKAFF.

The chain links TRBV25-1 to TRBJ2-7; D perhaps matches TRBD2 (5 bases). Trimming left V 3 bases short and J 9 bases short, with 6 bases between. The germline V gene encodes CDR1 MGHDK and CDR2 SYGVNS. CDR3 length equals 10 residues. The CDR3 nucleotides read TGTGCCAGCAGTGACGGGGTGCAGTACTTC. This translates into CASSDGVQYF.

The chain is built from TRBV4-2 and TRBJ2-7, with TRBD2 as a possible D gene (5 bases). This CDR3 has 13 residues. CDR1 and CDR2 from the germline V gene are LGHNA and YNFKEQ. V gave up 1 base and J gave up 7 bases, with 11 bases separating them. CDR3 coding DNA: TGTGCCAGCAGCCAAGGTCGAGGGAGTGAGCAGTACTTC. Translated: CASSQGRGSEQYF.

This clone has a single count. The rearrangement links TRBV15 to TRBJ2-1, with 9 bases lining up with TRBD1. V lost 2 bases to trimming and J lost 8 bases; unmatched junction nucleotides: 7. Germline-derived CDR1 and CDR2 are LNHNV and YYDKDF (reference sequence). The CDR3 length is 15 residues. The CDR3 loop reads CATSRMWTGADEQFF. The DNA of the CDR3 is TGTGCCACCAGCAGAATGTGGACAGGGGCCGATGAGCAGTTCTTC.

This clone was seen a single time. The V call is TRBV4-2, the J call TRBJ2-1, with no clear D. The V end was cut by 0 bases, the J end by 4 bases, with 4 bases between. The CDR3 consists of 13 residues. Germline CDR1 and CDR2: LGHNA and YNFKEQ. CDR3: CASSQDGYNEQFF. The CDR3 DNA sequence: TGTGCCAGCAGCCAAGATGGGTACAATGAGCAGTTCTTC.

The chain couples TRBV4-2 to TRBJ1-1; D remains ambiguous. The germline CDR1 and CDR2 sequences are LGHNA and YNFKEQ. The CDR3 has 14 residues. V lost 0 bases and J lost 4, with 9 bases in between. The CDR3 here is CASSQDPDPTEAFF. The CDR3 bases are TGTGCCAGCAGCCAAGACCCGGACCCCACTGAAGCTTTCTTT.

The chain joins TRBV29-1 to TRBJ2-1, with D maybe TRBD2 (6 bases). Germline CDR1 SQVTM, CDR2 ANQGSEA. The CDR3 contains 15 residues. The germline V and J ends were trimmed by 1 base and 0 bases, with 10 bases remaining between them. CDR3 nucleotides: TGCAGCGTTGAAGGGTACGGGGGCTCCTACAATGAGCAGTTCTTC. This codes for CSVEGYGGSYNEQFF.

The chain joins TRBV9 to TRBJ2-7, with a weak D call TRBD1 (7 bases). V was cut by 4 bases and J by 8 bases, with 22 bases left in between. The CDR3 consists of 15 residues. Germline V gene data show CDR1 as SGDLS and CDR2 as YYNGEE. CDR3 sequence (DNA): TGTGCCAGCAGCCCCCCCCCAGGGGGGACGGGAAAGCAGTACTTC. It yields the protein CASSPPPGGTGKQYF.

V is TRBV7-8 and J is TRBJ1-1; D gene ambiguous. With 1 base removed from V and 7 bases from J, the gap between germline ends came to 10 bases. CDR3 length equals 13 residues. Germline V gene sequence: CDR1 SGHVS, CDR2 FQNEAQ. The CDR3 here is CASSLGVADEAFF. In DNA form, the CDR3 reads TGTGCCAGCAGCTTAGGGGTAGCCGATGAAGCTTTCTTT. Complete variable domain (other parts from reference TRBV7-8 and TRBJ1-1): GAGVSQSPRYKVAKRGQDVALRCDPISGHVSLFWYQQALGQGPEFLTYFQNEAQLDKSGLPSDRFFAERPEGSVSTLKIQRTQQEDSAVYLCASSLGVADEAFFGQGTRLTVV.

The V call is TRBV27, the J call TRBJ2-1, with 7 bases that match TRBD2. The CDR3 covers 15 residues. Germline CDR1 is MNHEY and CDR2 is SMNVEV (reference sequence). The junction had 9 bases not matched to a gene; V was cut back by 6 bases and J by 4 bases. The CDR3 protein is CASRPSGMGYNEQFF. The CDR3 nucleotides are TGTGCCAGCAGACCGAGCGGGATGGGTTACAATGAGCAGTTCTTC.

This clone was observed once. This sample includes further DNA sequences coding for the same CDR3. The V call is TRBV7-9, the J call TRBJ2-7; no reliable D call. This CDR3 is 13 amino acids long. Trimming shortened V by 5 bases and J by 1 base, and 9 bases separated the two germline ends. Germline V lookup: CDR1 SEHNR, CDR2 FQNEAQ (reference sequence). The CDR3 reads CASSPRASYEQYF. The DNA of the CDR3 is TGTGCCAGCAGCCCCCGGGCATCCTACGAGCAGTACTTC.

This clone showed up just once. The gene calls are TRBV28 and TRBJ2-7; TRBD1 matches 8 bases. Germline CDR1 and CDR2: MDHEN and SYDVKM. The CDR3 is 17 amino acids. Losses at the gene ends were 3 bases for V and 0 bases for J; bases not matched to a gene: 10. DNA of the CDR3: TGTGCCAGCAGTTTCCCTACTCGGACAGGGAGCTCCTACGAGCAGTACTTC. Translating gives CASSFPTRTGSSYEQYF. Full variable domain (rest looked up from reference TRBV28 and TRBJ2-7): DVKVTQSSRYLVKRTGEKVFLECVQDMDHENMFWYRQDPGLGLRLIYFSYDVKMKEKGDIPEGYSVSREKKERFSLILESASTNQTSMYLCASSFPTRTGSSYEQYFGPGTRLTVT.

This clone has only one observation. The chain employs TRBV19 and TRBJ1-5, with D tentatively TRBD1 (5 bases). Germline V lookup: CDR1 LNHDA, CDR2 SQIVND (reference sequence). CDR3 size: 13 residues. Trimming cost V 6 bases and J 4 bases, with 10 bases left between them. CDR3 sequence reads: CASRGTLNQPQHF. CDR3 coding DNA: TGTGCCAGTAGGGGGACCTTGAATCAGCCCCAGCATTTT.

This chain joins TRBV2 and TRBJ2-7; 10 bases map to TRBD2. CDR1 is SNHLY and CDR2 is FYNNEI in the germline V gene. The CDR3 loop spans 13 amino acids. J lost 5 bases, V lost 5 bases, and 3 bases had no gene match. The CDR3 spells CASSTSGIDEQYF. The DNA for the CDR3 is TGTGCCAGCAGTACTAGCGGGATCGACGAGCAGTACTTC.

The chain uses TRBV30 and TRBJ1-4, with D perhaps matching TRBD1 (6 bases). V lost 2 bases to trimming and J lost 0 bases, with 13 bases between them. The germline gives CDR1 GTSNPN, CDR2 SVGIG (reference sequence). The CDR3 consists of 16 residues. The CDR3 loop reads CAWSPDSETTNEKLFF. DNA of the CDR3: TGTGCCTGGAGTCCGGACAGTGAAACAACTAATGAAAAACTGTTTTTT.

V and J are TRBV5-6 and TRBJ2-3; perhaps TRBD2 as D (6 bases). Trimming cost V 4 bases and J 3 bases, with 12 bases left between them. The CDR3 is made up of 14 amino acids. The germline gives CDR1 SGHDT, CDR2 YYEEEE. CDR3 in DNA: TGTGCCAGCAGCCTGACTAGTTGGACAGATACGCAGTATTTT. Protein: CASSLTSWTDTQYF.